This T cell receptor beta chain is from a study of blood T cell repertoires in COVID-19. The overall study: Samples representing acute and convalescent COVID-19 were sourced from the United States, Italy and Spain. In each case, the material was cDNA or gDNA derived from T cells, B-cell-depleted T cells, or PBMCs.

V was trimmed by 5 bases and J by 7 bases, leaving 14 bases between them. CDR1 is LNHNV and CDR2 is YYDKDF in the germline V gene (reference sequence). The CDR3 is 13 amino acids. In the original workflow: Amplification of reference gene primers was used by the study to estimate nucleated cell counts. Generated by immunoSEQ multiplex PCR, the TCRdb table keeps only in-frame clones and is missing some. V, J and clone size derive from that table, while D and trimming were established from the DNA sequence. This sample yields under 300,000 clones, of which around 86% are seen a single time; roughly 2% belongs to the top ten.

This chain links TRBV15 with TRBJ1-2; D uncertain. Sequencing was done on a sample of peripheral blood. The source is a man younger than 45 who had recovered from COVID-19. CDR3 nucleotide sequence: TGTGCCACCAGCGATGCGGCAACCCGTGGCTACACCTTC. Translated, it gives CATSDAATRGYTF.